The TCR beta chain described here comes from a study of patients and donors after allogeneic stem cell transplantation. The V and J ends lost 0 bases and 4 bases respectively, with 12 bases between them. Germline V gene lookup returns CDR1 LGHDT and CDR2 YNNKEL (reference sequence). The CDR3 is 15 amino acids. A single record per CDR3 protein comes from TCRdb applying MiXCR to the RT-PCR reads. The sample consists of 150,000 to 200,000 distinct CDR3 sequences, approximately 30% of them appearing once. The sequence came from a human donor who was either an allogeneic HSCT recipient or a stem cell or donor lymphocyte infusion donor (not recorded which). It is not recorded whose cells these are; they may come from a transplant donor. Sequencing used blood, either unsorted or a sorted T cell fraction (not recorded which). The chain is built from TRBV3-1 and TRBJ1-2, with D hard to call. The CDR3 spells CASSQDERGFYGYTF. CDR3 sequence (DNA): TGTGCCAGCAGCCAAGACGAGAGAGGCTTCTATGGCTACACCTTC. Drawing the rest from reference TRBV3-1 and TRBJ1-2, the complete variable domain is DTAVSQTPKYLVTQMGNDKSIKCEQNLGHDTMYWYKQDSKKFLKIMFSYNNKELIINETVPNRFSPKSPDKAHLNLHINSLELGDSAVYFCASSQDERGFYGYTFGSGTRLTVV.